This T cell receptor (beta chain) was captured by sequencing in a study of Ad26.COV2.S vaccination and SARS-CoV-2 variants. Background on the study: Intramuscularly, Ad26.COV2.S was given either once or twice, 56 days apart.

Assay used: immunoSEQ multiplex PCR; TCRdb lists only in-frame clones, some missing. The sample lists over 400,000 clones, about 90% occurring once. The sample's treatment: roughly 20 received Ad26.COV2.S at low or high dose, single or two shots; 5 received placebo; per-sample allocation not given. Samples analyzed were those drawn on day 63 after the first vaccine or placebo injection. A Boston adult aged 18-55 years was the donor. V was trimmed by 3 bases and J by 4 bases, leaving 9 bases between them. There are 13 residues in the CDR3. Germline V gene data show CDR1 as SNHLY and CDR2 as FYNNEI. Study-wide points: Ad26.COV2.S recipients had broader spike-specific TCRs (P = 0.0014). Substantial breadth was reportedly displayed by spike-specific CD8+ and CD4+ T cell responses after vaccination.

On this clone itself: Its antigen is undetermined.

Sequenced here: peripheral blood, sampled in a trial of Ad26.COV2.S vaccine versus placebo. The chain combines TRBV2 with TRBJ1-1; the D is unclear. The receptor comes from a person aged 18-60 years who received the Ad26.COV2.S COVID-19 vaccine or a placebo. The CDR3 nucleotides read TGTGCCAGCAGTGACAGGTATACCACTGAAGCTTTCTTT. Translation: CASSDRYTTEAFF.